This T cell receptor (beta chain) emerged from a study of regulatory dendritic cells for organ transplantation. Profiling relied on immunoSEQ multiplex PCR, and the TCRdb table lists in-frame clones only, not all of them. This table has over 20,000 clones, about 80% appearing once. Points from the study as a whole: The authors noted considerable between-person heterogeneity in alloreactive memory CD8+ cells. Naive CD4+ and CD8+ repertoires were highly diverse; memory CD8+ was most oligoclonal. Memory CD8+ clonal expansion seemed more limited with regulatory than mature dendritic cells.

As for this clone: Its target is unknown.

CD4+ or CD8+ T cells were sorted as naive CD45RA+ or memory CD45RO+. The TCR was taken from a human donor in good health. Input material: memory CD4+ T cells from blood. Subset specified: CD45RO+ memory T cells.

Here the CDR3 DNA reads TGTGCCAGCAGCGTAGTTAGCGGGGGCCCCAGCGGAGATACGCAGTATTTT. Amino acid sequence: CASSVVSGGPSGDTQYF. The chain links TRBV9 to TRBJ2-3; 9 positions agree with TRBD2. This CDR3 contains 17 residues. Trimming cost V 0 bases and J 5 bases; bases outside gene matches: 10. Germline V CDR1 and CDR2: SGDLS, YYNGEE.